The next 21 T cell receptor beta chains were all read from a single sample in a study of cytomegalovirus exposure and HLA in healthy donors. Primers included in the PCR were 60 Vbeta and 13 Jbeta primers. This table comes from immunoSEQ multiplex PCR, and its TCRdb copy is limited to in-frame clones, with some not included. The sample holds 70,000 to 100,000 clones, 75% to 85% seen once. What was sequenced was PBMCs. The receptors derive from a man between 50 and 59 years old in good health and CMV-seropositive.

The V and J genes are TRBV10-1 and TRBJ2-1, with 12 bases fitting TRBD2. The CDR3 contains 13 residues. The germline V gene encodes CDR1 WNHNN and CDR2 SYGVQD (reference sequence). With V trimmed by 10 bases and J by 4 bases, 2 bases remained unmatched. The CDR3 nucleotides read TGCGCCACCGGACTAGCGGGATACAATGAGCAGTTCTTC. Translation: CATGLAGYNEQFF.

V gene TRBV6-6 combines with J gene TRBJ1-2; D is perhaps TRBD1 (5 bases). This CDR3 region has 12 residues. Germline assignment: CDR1 MNHNY and CDR2 SVGAGI (reference sequence). V was shortened by 6 bases and J by 6 bases, with 11 bases between the two germline ends. CDR3 sequence (DNA): TGTGCCAGCAGCCCCGACAGCGATGGCTACACCTTC. This codes for CASSPDSDGYTF.

The gene calls are TRBV10-3 and TRBJ1-1; D unclear. V shed 2 bases and J shed 11 bases, with 12 bases lying between them. The CDR3 runs to 12 residues. Germline CDR1 ENHRY, CDR2 SYGVKD. The CDR3 sequence: CAISEVRNFAFF. CDR3 nucleotides: TGTGCCATCAGTGAGGTCCGTAATTTTGCTTTCTTT.

The rearrangement uses TRBV11-2 and TRBJ2-2, with 10 bases identical to TRBD2. The CDR3 is 15 amino acids. Germline V CDR1 and CDR2: SGHAT, FQNNGV. The junction had 5 bases not matched to a gene; V was cut back by 5 bases and J by 5 bases. This CDR3 reads CASSKSGRETGELFF. The CDR3 DNA is TGTGCCAGCAGCAAGAGCGGGAGGGAAACCGGGGAGCTGTTTTTT.

The rearrangement uses TRBV27 and TRBJ2-7, with 8 nucleotides matching TRBD1. This CDR3 spans 15 amino acids. Germline V lookup: CDR1 MNHEY, CDR2 SMNVEV (reference sequence). Trimming removed 7 bases from V and 0 bases from J; junction bases left unmatched: 8. CDR3 bases: TGTGCCAGCACTCACCGGGACAGGAGCTCCTACGAGCAGTACTTC. Amino acids: CASTHRDRSSYEQYF.

This clone showed up just a few times. The CDR3 sequence: CASRSRASGGEYF. In nucleotides, the CDR3 is TGTGCCAGCAGGTCCCGGGCGTCGGGAGGCGAGTACTTC. J is TRBJ2-7 and V is TRBV6-5; TRBD2 aligns across 7 bases. CDR1 and CDR2 from the germline V gene are MNHEY and SVGAGI. The CDR3 contains 13 residues. J lost 11 bases, V lost 6 bases, and 13 bases had no gene match.

This clone has more than one count but fewer than ten. In DNA, the CDR3 is TGTGCCAGTAGTATAGGGCAGGTTGCGGCTTTCTTT. Its translation is CASSIGQVAAFF. The chain has TRBV19 and TRBJ1-1; D not resolved. Trimming shortened V by 1 base and J by 11 bases, and 11 bases separated the two germline ends. The CDR3 is 12 residues long. CDR1 is LNHDA and CDR2 is SQIVND in the germline V gene (reference sequence).

V usage is TRBV19 and J usage is TRBJ2-6; D perhaps matches TRBD2 (6 bases). CDR1 and CDR2 from the germline V gene are LNHDA and SQIVND (reference sequence). Trimming cost V 6 bases and J 1 base, with 10 bases left between them. The CDR3 length is 15 residues. The CDR3 bases are TGTGCCAGTAGCCTAGCGCCATCTGGGGCCAACGTCCTGACTTTC. Translated, it gives CASSLAPSGANVLTF.

This clone was picked up one time. V and J are TRBV11-2 and TRBJ1-5; D is uncertain. The V and J ends lost 5 bases and 3 bases respectively, with 11 bases between them. Germline CDR1 SGHAT, CDR2 FQNNGV. The CDR3 is made up of 14 amino acids. CDR3 amino acids: CASSQSGVNQPQHF. The CDR3 DNA reads TGTGCCAGCAGCCAGTCCGGGGTCAATCAGCCCCAGCATTTT. The whole variable domain, remainder taken from reference TRBV11-2 and TRBJ1-5, is EAGVAQSPRYKIIEKRQSVAFWCNPISGHATLYWYQQILGQGPKLLIQFQNNGVVDDSQLPKDRFSAERLKGVDSTLKIQPAKLEDSAVYLCASSQSGVNQPQHFGDGTRLSIL.

This chain joins TRBV18 and TRBJ2-5, with a possible D match to TRBD2 (5 bases). CDR1 and CDR2 from the germline V gene are KGHSH and LQKENI. The CDR3 consists of 16 residues. Trimming cost V 2 bases and J 2 bases, with 15 bases left between them. The CDR3 reads CASSPTLSRTQETQYF. The CDR3 DNA reads as TGTGCCAGCTCACCAACCCTATCGCGGACTCAAGAGACCCAGTACTTC.

V usage is TRBV6-5 and J usage is TRBJ1-1; 8 positions match TRBD1. The CDR3 is 15 residues long. The germline V gene has CDR1 MNHEY and CDR2 SVGAGI. V trimming: 0 bases; J trimming: 4 bases; junction bases outside the gene matches: 4. CDR3 sequence (DNA): TGTGCCAGCAGTTACTCTGGACAGGGAGGCACTGAAGCTTTCTTT. It codes for CASSYSGQGGTEAFF.

The chain carries TRBV12-2 and TRBJ2-5; the table calls TRBD2, which could not be checked here. The J call is in doubt because the DNA end fits TRBJ2-7 better. TRBV12-2 is described as a pseudogene. This CDR3 spans 14 amino acids. The CDR3 here is CASRFGGSSYEQYF. As DNA, the CDR3 is TGTGCAAGTCGCTTCGGTGGGAGCTCCTACGAGCAGTACTTC.

The table lists this clone with a few counts. The chain couples TRBV5-5 to TRBJ2-7; D perhaps matches TRBD2 (6 bases). The V gene's germline CDR1 is SGHKS and CDR2 YYEKEE (reference sequence). This CDR3 is 16 amino acids long. The V gene lost 4 bases and the J gene lost 2 bases, with 19 bases spanning the gap. The CDR3 protein is CASSPLRGGGPYEQYF. The CDR3, as DNA: TGTGCCAGCAGCCCATTAAGAGGTGGAGGGCCCTACGAGCAGTACTTC.

The genes are TRBV2 and TRBJ1-2; D is unresolved. CDR1 is SNHLY and CDR2 is FYNNEI in the germline V gene. The CDR3 has 13 residues. With 6 bases removed from V and 0 bases from J, the gap between germline ends came to 8 bases. CDR3 sequence reads: CASRSGSNYGYTF. CDR3 nucleotides: TGTGCCAGCAGGTCGGGTTCTAACTATGGCTACACCTTC.

This chain connects TRBV27 to TRBJ2-3; no clear D gene. Trimming cost V 3 bases and J 0 bases, with 7 bases left between them. Germline values: CDR1 MNHEY, CDR2 SMNVEV (reference sequence). This CDR3 comprises 14 residues. CDR3 region: CASSFTTSTDTQYF. CDR3 nucleotide sequence: TGTGCCAGCAGTTTTACTACTAGCACAGATACGCAGTATTTT.

The V and J genes are TRBV10-3 and TRBJ2-5; 7 bases fit TRBD2. J was trimmed by 2 bases and V by 6 bases; bases with no gene match: 15. Germline CDR1 is ENHRY and CDR2 is SYGVKD. The CDR3 has 17 residues. The CDR3 protein is CAIRSGTLSRGQETQYF. The CDR3 region has the DNA TGTGCCATCAGGAGCGGGACTCTAAGCCGGGGGCAAGAGACCCAGTACTTC.

This chain uses TRBV7-6 with TRBJ2-7, with TRBD2 as a possible D gene (6 bases). Trimming removed 3 bases at V and 6 bases at J, with 15 bases between. CDR3 length equals 14 residues. Germline V lookup: CDR1 SGHVS, CDR2 FNYEAQ. This CDR3 is CASSFGGRSTEQYF. In nucleotides, the CDR3 is TGTGCCAGCAGCTTTGGGGGGAGGTCTACCGAGCAGTACTTC.

This clone was seen a handful of times. The V gene is TRBV4-2, the J gene TRBJ2-1; D is uncertain. The CDR3 has 14 amino acids. Germline CDR1 reads LGHNA; CDR2 reads YNFKEQ. V was trimmed by 3 bases and J by 7 bases, leaving 13 bases between them. Here the CDR3 reads CASSQFQRSNEQFF. CDR3 nucleotides: TGTGCCAGCAGCCAGTTCCAGCGCAGTAATGAGCAGTTCTTC.

The CDR3 DNA reads TGTGCCAGCAGCTCGGGACAGGGAGAGAGGGGCTACACCTTC. It translates to CASSSGQGERGYTF. The V and J genes are TRBV7-9 and TRBJ1-2, with 9 bases fitting TRBD1. The CDR3 has 14 residues. Per the germline V gene, CDR1 is SEHNR and CDR2 is FQNEAQ (reference sequence). J was trimmed by 8 bases and V by 4 bases; bases with no gene match: 8.

The chain recombines TRBV30 with TRBJ1-1; D possibly corresponds to TRBD1 (6 bases). The germline V gene has CDR1 GTSNPN and CDR2 SVGIG (reference sequence). The V gene lost 4 bases and the J gene lost 9 bases, with 12 bases spanning the gap. This CDR3 has 11 residues. CDR3 DNA: TGTGCCTGGAACAGGGATTATAAAGCTTTCTTT. Translated: CAWNRDYKAFF. The variable domain in full, with the rest retrieved from reference TRBV30 and TRBJ1-1, is SQTIHQWPATLVQPVGSPLSLECTVEGTSNPNLYWYRQAAGRGLQLLFYSVGIGQISSEVPQNLSASRPQDRQFILSSKKLLLSDSGFYLCAWNRDYKAFFGQGTRLTVV.

This sequence joins TRBV7-2 and TRBJ2-7; 7 bases map to TRBD1. V gave up 6 bases and J gave up 5 bases; unmatched junction bases: 19. This CDR3 is 17 amino acids long. In germline, CDR1 is SGHTA, CDR2 FQGNSA. CDR3: CASRLSPGTAFLDEQYF. The CDR3 DNA follows: TGTGCCAGCAGACTTTCCCCCGGGACAGCATTCCTTGACGAGCAGTACTTC.